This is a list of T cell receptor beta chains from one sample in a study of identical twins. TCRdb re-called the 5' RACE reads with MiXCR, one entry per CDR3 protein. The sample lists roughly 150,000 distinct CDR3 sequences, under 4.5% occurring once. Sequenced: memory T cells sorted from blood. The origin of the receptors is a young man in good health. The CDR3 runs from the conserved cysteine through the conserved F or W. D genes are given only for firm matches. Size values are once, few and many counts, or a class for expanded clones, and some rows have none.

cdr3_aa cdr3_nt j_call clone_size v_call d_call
CASNNQEGQPQHF TGTGCCAGCAACAACCAGGAGGGTCAGCCCCAGCATTTT TRBJ1-5 many TRBV9 .
CASSYSGLETGELFF TGTGCCAGCAGTTACAGCGGACTAGAGACCGGGGAGCTGTTTTTT TRBJ2-2 many TRBV6-2/TRBV6-3 TRBD2
CASSQGLPNTGELFF TGTGCCAGCAGCCAGGGACTACCGAACACCGGGGAGCTGTTTTTT TRBJ2-2 many TRBV14 TRBD2
CSVQGETQYF TGCAGTGTACAGGGGGAGACCCAGTACTTC TRBJ2-5 many TRBV20-1 TRBD1
CASSLLADNEQFF TGTGCCAGCTCTCTTCTAGCGGACAATGAGCAGTTCTTC TRBJ2-1 many TRBV6-6 TRBD2
CASTPEVRAGETGELFF TGCGCCAGCACCCCCGAAGTCAGAGCGGGAGAAACCGGGGAGCTGTTTTTT TRBJ2-2 . TRBV4-3 TRBD2
CASSYSSRGTEAFF TGTGCCAGCAGTTACTCGAGCAGGGGCACTGAAGCTTTCTTT TRBJ1-1 many TRBV6-5 .
CASSGTSGEGNIQYF TGTGCCAGCAGCGGGACGTCGGGTGAAGGAAACATTCAGTACTTC TRBJ2-4 many TRBV7-2 .
CASSDGTSGSKNIQYF TGTGCCAGCAGTGACGGGACTAGCGGGAGCAAAAACATTCAGTACTTC TRBJ2-4 many TRBV2 TRBD2
CANRPAGGTQYF TGCGCCAACAGACCAGCGGGGGGTACGCAGTATTTT TRBJ2-3 . TRBV5-1 TRBD2
CATREVQGGEQYF TGCGCCACCAGGGAGGTGCAGGGGGGTGAGCAGTACTTC TRBJ2-7 many TRBV5-1 .
CSSLAGGTDTQYF TGCAGTAGTCTAGCGGGAGGGACAGATACGCAGTATTTT TRBJ2-3 many TRBV20-1 TRBD2
CASRRQEGYWEAFF TGTGCCAGCAGGCGGCAGGAAGGTTATTGGGAAGCTTTCTTT TRBJ1-1 many TRBV28 .
CASSPSGRIDNEQFF TGTGCCAGTAGTCCCAGCGGGAGGATCGACAATGAGCAGTTCTTC TRBJ2-1 few TRBV19 TRBD2
CASSYSISWAGDRSGTYDYEQYF TGTGCCAGCAGTTACTCGATTTCATGGGCGGGGGATCGGAGCGGGACCTACGACTACGAGCAGTACTTC TRBJ2-7 many TRBV6-2/TRBV6-3 TRBD2
CSAMGERGLSEQFF TGCAGTGCTATGGGCGAGCGGGGCCTTTCGGAGCAGTTCTTC TRBJ2-1 many TRBV20-1 TRBD2